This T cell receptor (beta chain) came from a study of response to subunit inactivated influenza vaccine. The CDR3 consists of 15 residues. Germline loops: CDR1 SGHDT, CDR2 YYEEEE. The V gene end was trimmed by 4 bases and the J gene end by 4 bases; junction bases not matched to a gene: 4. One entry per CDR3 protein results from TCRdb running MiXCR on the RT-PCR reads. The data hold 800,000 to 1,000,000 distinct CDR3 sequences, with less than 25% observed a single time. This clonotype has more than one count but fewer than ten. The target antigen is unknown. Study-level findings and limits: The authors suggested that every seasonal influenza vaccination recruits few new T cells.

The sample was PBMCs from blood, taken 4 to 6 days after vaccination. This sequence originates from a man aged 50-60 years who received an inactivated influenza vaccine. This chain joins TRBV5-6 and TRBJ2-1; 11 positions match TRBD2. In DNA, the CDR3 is TGTGCCAGCAGCAGGGTAGCGGGAGGGTACAATGAGCAGTTCTTC. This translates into CASSRVAGGYNEQFF.